A single sample is the source of the 6 T cell receptor beta chains below, sequenced in a study of cytomegalovirus exposure and HLA in healthy donors. Produced via immunoSEQ multiplex PCR; TCRdb's table is partial and in-frame only. The profile shows some 66,000 clones, nearly 98% of them singletons. Sequencing was done on a sample of PBMCs. These receptors were taken from a young woman in good health and CMV-seropositive.

J is TRBJ2-3 and V is TRBV19; 14 nucleotides line up with TRBD2. V gave up 5 bases and J gave up 2 bases; unmatched junction bases: 9. There are 18 residues in the CDR3. Germline V lookup: CDR1 LNHDA, CDR2 SQIVND (reference sequence). The chain's CDR3 is CASSGGTSGSPHTDTQYF. CDR3 sequence (DNA): TGTGCCAGTAGTGGGGGGACTAGCGGGAGCCCTCACACAGATACGCAGTATTTT.

The chain combines TRBV5-1 with TRBJ2-7; 7 bases align to TRBD1. CDR1 is SGHRS and CDR2 is YFSETQ in the germline V gene. With V trimmed by 4 bases and J by 5 bases, 6 bases remained unmatched. This CDR3 is 13 amino acids long. The CDR3 is CASSPLTGNEQYF. The DNA for the CDR3 is TGCGCCAGCAGCCCCCTGACAGGGAACGAGCAGTACTTC. The full variable domain, with the rest looked up from reference TRBV5-1 and TRBJ2-7, is KAGVTQTPRYLIKTRGQQVTLSCSPISGHRSVSWYQQTPGQGLQFLFEYFSETQRNKGNFPGRFSGRQFSNSRSEMNVSTLELGDSALYLCASSPLTGNEQYFGPGTRLTVT.

This clone was detected only once. The chain is built from TRBV28 and TRBJ2-2; the match to TRBD1 covers 7 bases. CDR1 and CDR2 (germline): MDHEN, SYDVKM. This CDR3 region has 19 residues. J lost 0 bases, V lost 3 bases, and 13 bases had no gene match. The DNA of the CDR3 is TGTGCCAGCAGTTTCCCGGCTTTGGACAGGACCACGAACACCGGGGAGCTGTTTTTT. Amino acids: CASSFPALDRTTNTGELFF.

The chain employs TRBV14 and TRBJ1-4, with TRBD1 matching 10 bases. The CDR3 is 16 amino acids. Germline V CDR1 and CDR2: SGHDN, FVKESK. The trim removed 2 bases at V and 7 bases at J, leaving 7 bases unmatched. The CDR3: CASSQLLDRGAEKLFF. CDR3 DNA sequence: TGTGCCAGCAGCCAACTCTTGGACAGGGGGGCTGAAAAACTGTTTTTT.

V gene TRBV6-4 combines with J gene TRBJ2-1, with D perhaps matching TRBD2 (6 bases). V gave up 3 bases and J gave up 4 bases, with 13 bases separating them. CDR1 and CDR2 (germline): MRHNA, SNTAGT. The CDR3 has 15 amino acids. The CDR3 sequence is CASSEERESYNEQFF. For the CDR3, the DNA is TGTGCCAGCAGTGAAGAACGGGAGTCATACAATGAGCAGTTCTTC.

The V gene is TRBV29-1, the J gene TRBJ1-1; D is possibly TRBD1 (5 bases). This CDR3 has 13 amino acids. Germline V gene lookup returns CDR1 SQVTM and CDR2 ANQGSEA. V lost 2 bases and J lost 0, with 7 bases in between. CDR3: CSVEIRVNTEAFF. The CDR3 DNA sequence: TGCAGCGTTGAAATCAGGGTGAACACTGAAGCTTTCTTT. Looking up the rest from reference TRBV29-1 and TRBJ1-1 gives the full variable domain: SAVISQKPSRDICQRGTSLTIQCQVDSQVTMMFWYRQQPGQSLTLIATANQGSEATYESGFVIDKFPISRPNLTFSTLTVSNMSPEDSSIYLCSVEIRVNTEAFFGQGTRLTVV.